This is a list of T cell receptor beta chains from one sample in a study of blood T cells in healthy people across ages. MiXCR, run by TCRdb on the 5' RACE reads, gives a single entry per CDR3 protein. Here the sample spans some 940,000 distinct CDR3 sequences, just under 30% being singletons. The data were also submitted as part of a second study, on T cells of mothers and their children.

The material sequenced was blood. All receptors come from a woman aged 40 to 50 in good health. The conserved cysteine and the conserved F or W are not part of the CDR3 here. The size field is filled for only some rows; it gives once, few, many or a size class.

>TRBV5-6|TRBJ2-7|few
ASSLEVPGQTREQY
>TRBV3-1|TRBJ2-7|many
ASSQRRGGEQY
>TRBV7-9|TRBJ1-2|.
ASSAGLVGYT
>TRBV20-1|TRBJ2-1|.
SARGARIVEQF
>TRBV7-2|TRBJ2-1|many
ASSLRNEQF
>TRBV6-1|TRBJ2-5|few
ASSGGTGLAETIQETQY
>TRBV20-1|TRBJ2-7|many
SARDLLPYEQY
>TRBV2|TRBJ2-7|many
ASSPPGTGMLHEQY
>TRBV6-1|TRBJ1-1|.
ASSEQLPRNTEAF
>TRBV20-1|TRBJ2-1|few
SANTGPDEQF
>TRBV4-3|TRBJ2-3|many
ASSQVPGQGTDTQY
>TRBV20-1|TRBJ1-1|few
RARPGVEAF
>TRBV18|TRBJ1-6|many
ASSPGTGNSPLH
>TRBV6-2/TRBV6-3|TRBJ2-1|.
ASKRSGGDGEQF
>TRBV29-1|TRBJ2-3|.
SVEWGTSGGFPTDTQY
>TRBV6-5|TRBJ2-3|many
ASRTTPGKGGTDTQY
>TRBV5-5|TRBJ2-7|many
ASSAFQGFYEQY
>TRBV10-3|TRBJ1-4|many
AISIGGTENEKLF
>TRBV12-3/TRBV12-4|TRBJ2-5|.
ASNPDFQETQY
>TRBV4-2|TRBJ2-3|many
ASSQEGGPSTDTQY
>TRBV28|TRBJ1-2|.
ASSFVAGQGNGHT
>TRBV29-1|TRBJ2-3|.
SVARDTQY
>TRBV4-3|TRBJ2-2|.
ASSQDRQGATGELF
>TRBV5-1|TRBJ1-4|.
ASSLQGAPSTNEKLF
>TRBV7-9|TRBJ1-2|.
ASSLGGTGANYGNT
>TRBV18|TRBJ1-6|few
ASSTRRLTESPLH
>TRBV28|TRBJ2-5|once
ASSLQPWGLGEETQY
>TRBV5-1|TRBJ1-1|.
ASSSGTGGYSALPNTEAF
>TRBV6-5|TRBJ2-7|.
ASSYSKSGEQY
>TRBV7-2|TRBJ2-3|.
ASSLVYGGTQY
>TRBV4-1|TRBJ2-7|.
ASSHDGEQY
>TRBV24-1|TRBJ2-7|.
ATSDPYSSSYEQY
>TRBV2|TRBJ2-7|many
ASTLGQGPYEQY
>TRBV7-9|TRBJ2-5|.
ASSLGAAKETQY